The 7 T cell receptor beta chains below were found in one sample sequenced in a study of blood T cells in healthy people across ages. A second about 7 to 11 cycle PCR used barcoded and J-beta primers. Via MiXCR, TCRdb re-called the 5' RACE reads, giving one row per CDR3 protein. The table records 750,000 to 950,000 distinct CDR3 sequences, roughly 50% of them present only once. Sequencing used blood. Receptor source: an elderly man in good health.

The gene calls are TRBV20-1 and TRBJ2-1; tentatively, D is TRBD1 (5 bases). This CDR3 contains 12 residues. V was cut by 7 bases and J by 8 bases, with 15 bases left in between. Germline values: CDR1 DFQATT, CDR2 SNEGSKA (reference sequence). CDR3 sequence (DNA): TGCAGTGACATAGGGGATGCAGATGAGCAGTTCTTC. It is translated as CSDIGDADEQFF.

The chain is built from TRBV7-2 and TRBJ1-3; unclear D gene. Germline CDR1 reads SGHTA; CDR2 reads FQGNSA. This CDR3 spans 13 amino acids. The V and J ends lost 1 base and 7 bases respectively, with 8 bases between them. Written as DNA, the CDR3 is TGTGCCAGCAGCTTAGGGAGATGGAACACCATATATTTT. Amino acid sequence: CASSLGRWNTIYF.

This clonotype was seen only once. The chain recombines TRBV3-1 with TRBJ1-4, with TRBD1 as a possible D gene (5 bases). Trimming took off 4 bases at V and 3 bases at J, with 9 bases between the two ends. CDR3 length: 14 amino acids. Germline CDR1 and CDR2: LGHDT and YNNKEL (reference sequence). The CDR3 region is CASSRRQPNEKLFF. The CDR3 nucleotides are TGTGCCAGCAGCCGAAGACAGCCTAATGAAAAACTGTTTTTT.

This clonotype appeared a few times. This chain links TRBV5-1 with TRBJ2-3; no clear D. Trimming cost V 4 bases and J 0 bases, with 15 bases left between them. This CDR3 region has 16 residues. Germline V gene data show CDR1 as SGHRS and CDR2 as YFSETQ. The CDR3 reads CASSPPESASTDTQYF. The CDR3 nucleotides are TGCGCCAGCAGCCCCCCAGAAAGCGCTAGCACAGATACGCAGTATTTT.

Only a few counts were recorded for this clonotype. The V call is TRBV6-2 or TRBV6-3, the J call TRBJ2-1, with TRBD2 matching 12 bases. Per germline, CDR1 MNHEY and CDR2 SVGEGT. V lost 2 bases and J lost 7; bases outside the gene matches: 3. CDR3 length: 15 residues. The CDR3 region has the DNA TGTGCCAGCAGTTACGACGGACTAGCGGGAAATGAGCAGTTCTTC. Protein product: CASSYDGLAGNEQFF.

The rearrangement joins TRBV5-1 to TRBJ2-1, with TRBD2 matching over 11 bases. Trimming cost V 4 bases and J 8 bases; bases outside gene matches: 5. The CDR3 loop spans 14 amino acids. The germline V gene encodes CDR1 SGHRS and CDR2 YFSETQ. The CDR3 bases are TGCGCCAGCAGCGCCGGGACTAGCGGAGATGAGCAGTTCTTC. Protein product: CASSAGTSGDEQFF. The full variable domain, with the rest looked up from reference TRBV5-1 and TRBJ2-1, is KAGVTQTPRYLIKTRGQQVTLSCSPISGHRSVSWYQQTPGQGLQFLFEYFSETQRNKGNFPGRFSGRQFSNSRSEMNVSTLELGDSALYLCASSAGTSGDEQFFGPGTRLTVL.

This clonotype has only a few counts. This chain connects TRBV6-6 to TRBJ2-1, with 14 nucleotides matching TRBD2. V gave up 5 bases and J gave up 9 bases; unmatched junction bases: 12. CDR1 and CDR2 from the germline V gene are MNHNY and SVGAGI (reference sequence). The CDR3 extends over 17 amino acids. The CDR3 region has the DNA TGTGCCAGCAGTAATGCTGTGGGACTAGCGGGAGCGGGTGAGCAGTTCTTC. Amino acids: CASSNAVGLAGAGEQFF.